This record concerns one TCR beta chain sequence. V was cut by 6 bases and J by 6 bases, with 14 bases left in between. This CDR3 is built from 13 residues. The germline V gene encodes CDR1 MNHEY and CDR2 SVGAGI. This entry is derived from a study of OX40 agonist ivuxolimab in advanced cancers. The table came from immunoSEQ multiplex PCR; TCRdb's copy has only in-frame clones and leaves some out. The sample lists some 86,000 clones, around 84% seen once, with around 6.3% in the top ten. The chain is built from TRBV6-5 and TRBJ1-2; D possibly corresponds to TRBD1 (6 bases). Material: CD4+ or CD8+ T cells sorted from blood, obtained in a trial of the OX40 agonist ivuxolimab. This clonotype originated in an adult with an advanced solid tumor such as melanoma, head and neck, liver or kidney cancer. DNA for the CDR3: TGTGCCAGCAGCCAACCAACAGGGAATGGCTACACCTTC. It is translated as CASSQPTGNGYTF.